Listed here are 32 T cell receptor beta chains from one sample, sequenced in a study of shared clonotypes between healthy human individuals. Method: immunoSEQ multiplex PCR; TCRdb's copy keeps in-frame clones and lacks some. The table records tens of thousands of clones, 60% to 65% of them present only once. Sequenced material: memory CD8+ T cells sorted from blood. Subset denoted: CD45RO+ cells pooled with CCR7-negative TemRA cells. The receptors stem from a man aged 25 to 45 in good health.

The gene calls are TRBV5-1 and TRBJ2-7; 7 nucleotides match TRBD1. Germline V gene lookup returns CDR1 SGHRS and CDR2 YFSETQ. This CDR3 spans 15 amino acids. Trimming cost V 2 bases and J 3 bases; bases outside gene matches: 8. The CDR3 reads CASSFSGQPNYEQYF. The CDR3 coding sequence is TGCGCCAGCAGCTTTTCGGGACAGCCAAACTACGAGCAGTACTTC.

A remark on this clone: A far larger clone is one nucleotide away, so this likely arose from a read error. Different DNA sequences within this sample yield the same CDR3. V and J are TRBV6-5 and TRBJ1-1; D not resolved. V lost 0 bases to trimming and J lost 2 bases, with 1 base between them. In germline, CDR1 is MNHEY, CDR2 SVGAGI. The CDR3 has 12 amino acids. The CDR3 region has the DNA TGTGCCAGCAGTTACTCAAACACTGAAGCTTTCTTT. Its translation is CASSYSNTEAFF.

The rearrangement uses TRBV11-2 and TRBJ2-1, with a weak D call TRBD1 (5 bases). Germline V gene data show CDR1 as SGHAT and CDR2 as FQNNGV. Trimming removed 5 bases from V and 6 bases from J, with 17 bases in between. This CDR3 has 15 residues. In nucleotides, the CDR3 is TGTGCCAGCAGCCTAGGGGCAGGGCCCTTCAATGAGCAGTTCTTC. This encodes CASSLGAGPFNEQFF.

The rearrangement uses TRBV14 and TRBJ2-7; 7 bases are shared with TRBD2. The CDR3 is made up of 17 amino acids. V was clipped by 0 bases and J by 6 bases; unmatched bases: 14. Per germline, CDR1 SGHDN and CDR2 FVKESK. As DNA, the CDR3 is TGTGCCAGCAGCCAAGAGCTGGGAGCGGGGCTTACGGGCGAGCAGTACTTC. Protein product: CASSQELGAGLTGEQYF.

This clone was detected a few times. The V call is TRBV7-7, the J call TRBJ2-1; 11 nucleotides agree with TRBD2. V trimming: 5 bases; J trimming: 4 bases; junction bases outside the gene matches: 4. The CDR3 is 15 amino acids. Per the germline V gene, CDR1 is SSHAT and CDR2 is FNYEAQ (reference sequence). CDR3 DNA sequence: TGTGCCAGCAGCCGCGGGACTAGCGGATACAATGAGCAGTTCTTC. Protein product: CASSRGTSGYNEQFF.

The rearrangement uses TRBV2 and TRBJ2-7; D gene ambiguous. Germline loops: CDR1 SNHLY, CDR2 FYNNEI. The CDR3 covers 14 residues. With 6 bases removed from V and 3 bases from J, the gap between germline ends came to 15 bases. Written as DNA, the CDR3 is TGTGCCAGCAGCTTGTATCGGCTCCTCTACGAGCAGTACTTC. This translates into CASSLYRLLYEQYF.

The chain combines TRBV7-6 with TRBJ2-1, with 7 bases aligning to TRBD2. The germline CDR1 and CDR2 sequences are SGHVS and FNYEAQ. V gave up 5 bases and J gave up 9 bases; unmatched junction bases: 16. CDR3 size: 16 residues. The CDR3 bases are TGTGCCAGCAGCCTCAATGGCGGGAGTGGGCTCGCTGAGCAGTTCTTC. Translating it yields CASSLNGGSGLAEQFF.

The rearrangement joins TRBV11-2 to TRBJ2-1; possibly TRBD1 for D (6 bases). This CDR3 spans 14 amino acids. The V gene lost 5 bases and the J gene lost 8 bases, with 16 bases spanning the gap. Germline loops: CDR1 SGHAT, CDR2 FQNNGV. For the CDR3, the DNA is TGTGCCAGCAGCCCCGACCCCGCAGGGGATGAGCAGTTCTTC. Protein product: CASSPDPAGDEQFF.

This clone was recorded at least ten times. The V call is TRBV27, the J call TRBJ2-7; 11 bases map to TRBD1. V gave up 9 bases and J gave up 6 bases; unmatched junction bases: 4. This CDR3 comprises 12 residues. CDR1 and CDR2 from the germline V gene are MNHEY and SMNVEV (reference sequence). As DNA, the CDR3 is TGTGCCAGTGGGACAGGGGGGTTCGAGCAGTACTTC. Encoded protein: CASGTGGFEQYF.

The V call is TRBV27, the J call TRBJ2-5, with D uncertain. The CDR3 consists of 16 residues. Deletions cut 0 bases from V and 2 bases from J, with 13 bases between. CDR1 and CDR2 (germline): MNHEY, SMNVEV (reference sequence). The CDR3 sequence: CASSLSPNSHQETQYF. CDR3 coding DNA: TGTGCCAGCAGTTTATCCCCCAACAGCCATCAAGAGACCCAGTACTTC.

This rearrangement joins TRBV19 to TRBJ1-3; D gene unclear. V lost 3 bases, J lost 0 bases, and 12 bases lay in between. The CDR3 length is 16 residues. Germline V gene sequence: CDR1 LNHDA, CDR2 SQIVND (reference sequence). The CDR3 DNA is TGTGCCAGTAGTATTTGGCAGCTCAGCTCTGGAAACACCATATATTTT. It is translated as CASSIWQLSSGNTIYF.

In its sample, this clone was seen a few times. The CDR3 is CASRTDRSREQYF. CDR3 DNA: TGTGCCAGCAGAACCGACAGGTCGCGCGAGCAGTACTTC. The chain carries TRBV28 and TRBJ2-7, with D tentatively TRBD1 (6 bases). The CDR3 runs to 13 residues. Per the germline V gene, CDR1 is MDHEN and CDR2 is SYDVKM. Trimming took off 6 bases at V and 6 bases at J, with 15 bases between the two ends.

The genes are TRBV5-3 and TRBJ2-1; 9 positions agree with TRBD2. TRBV5-3 is labeled an ORF, and its function is uncertain. The CDR3 has 19 amino acids. Trimming cost V 2 bases and J 1 base; bases outside gene matches: 13. In DNA form, the CDR3 reads TGTGCCAGAAGCTTATCCAGGACTAGCGAGGGAGGTTCCTACAATGAGCAGTTCTTC. Amino acids: CARSLSRTSEGGSYNEQFF.

The genes are TRBV9 and TRBJ2-5, with 13 positions matching TRBD2. This CDR3 region has 18 residues. Germline CDR1 SGDLS, CDR2 YYNGEE. The junction had 19 bases not matched to a gene; V was cut back by 4 bases and J by 10 bases. The CDR3 protein is CASSPEGLAGTIREGQYF. CDR3 DNA: TGTGCCAGCAGCCCCGAGGGACTAGCGGGAACGATAAGAGAGGGCCAGTACTTC.

CDR3 sequence: CASSFPGLNEQFF. The CDR3 region has the DNA TGTGCCAGCAGCTTCCCGGGCCTTAATGAGCAGTTCTTC. The chain carries TRBV11-2 and TRBJ2-1; D gene uncertain. Trimming took 3 bases from V and 7 from J, leaving 10 bases between them. Germline V gives CDR1 SGHAT, CDR2 FQNNGV. The CDR3 sequence is 13 residues long.

This clone occurred once. This rearrangement joins TRBV4-1 to TRBJ2-1, with 10 bases fitting TRBD1. The CDR3 length is 15 residues. V trimming: 5 bases; J trimming: 9 bases; junction bases outside the gene matches: 10. Germline V gives CDR1 MGHRA, CDR2 YSYEKL. CDR3 in amino acids: CASSNDRGPVGEQFF. As DNA, the CDR3 is TGCGCCAGCAGCAATGACAGGGGGCCTGTCGGTGAGCAGTTCTTC.

The rearrangement links TRBV11-2 to TRBJ2-6; D unresolved. This CDR3 is 18 amino acids long. Germline CDR1 is SGHAT and CDR2 is FQNNGV. Trimming took 1 base from V and 3 from J, leaving 16 bases between them. CDR3 amino acids: CASSLGGGISDGANVLTF. In DNA form, the CDR3 reads TGTGCCAGCAGCTTAGGGGGTGGGATCTCTGATGGGGCCAACGTCCTGACTTTC.

The rearrangement links TRBV2 to TRBJ2-7; D gene uncertain. CDR1 SNHLY and CDR2 FYNNEI come from the germline V gene. This CDR3 comprises 14 residues. V was trimmed by 3 bases and J by 3 bases, leaving 12 bases between them. The CDR3 sequence is CASSEGIGRYEQYF. CDR3 coding DNA: TGTGCCAGCAGTGAGGGGATTGGGCGCTACGAGCAGTACTTC.

In its sample, this clone was seen a few times. This chain uses TRBV5-1 with TRBJ2-3, with 14 bases lining up with TRBD2. The CDR3 covers 16 residues. V shed 1 base and J 5 bases; nucleotides not matched to a gene: 3. Germline V CDR1 and CDR2: SGHRS, YFSETQ. The CDR3 region is CASSLPGTSGRDTQYF. The CDR3 nucleotides read TGCGCCAGCAGCTTGCCAGGGACTAGCGGGAGAGATACGCAGTATTTT.

The rearrangement uses TRBV19 and TRBJ1-2, with D perhaps TRBD1 (6 bases). Germline V gives CDR1 LNHDA, CDR2 SQIVND (reference sequence). This CDR3 is 13 amino acids long. The V and J ends lost 6 bases and 4 bases respectively, with 12 bases between them. The CDR3 region is CASSIQGSYGYTF. In nucleotides, the CDR3 is TGTGCCAGTAGCATACAGGGCAGCTATGGCTACACCTTC.

This sequence joins TRBV27 and TRBJ2-7; the D gene is possibly TRBD2 (5 bases). Deletions cut 6 bases from V and 5 bases from J, with 20 bases between. Germline-derived CDR1 and CDR2 are MNHEY and SMNVEV (reference sequence). The CDR3 extends over 15 amino acids. CDR3 sequence (DNA): TGTGCCAGCAGAACACGGGGAATAAGGGAGAACGAGCAGTACTTC. Encoded protein: CASRTRGIRENEQYF.

In its sample, this clone was seen once. The rearrangement uses TRBV28 and TRBJ2-7; D assignment may be TRBD1 or TRBD2 (5 bases each). V was cut by 4 bases and J by 2 bases, with 9 bases left in between. CDR3 length: 13 residues. CDR1 MDHEN and CDR2 SYDVKM come from the germline V gene. CDR3 residues: CASSYGGTYEQYF. The CDR3 DNA reads TGTGCCAGCAGTTATGGGGGAACCTACGAGCAGTACTTC.

The sample holds many counts of this clone. The rearrangement uses TRBV5-4 and TRBJ2-5, with D possibly TRBD2 on 5 matching bases. V dropped 4 bases and J dropped 4 bases, with 8 bases sitting between them. The CDR3 contains 12 residues. The germline V gene has CDR1 SGHNT and CDR2 YYREEE (reference sequence). CDR3 in amino acids: CASSHRGETQYF. CDR3 bases: TGTGCCAGCAGCCACCGGGGAGAGACCCAGTACTTC.

This clone occurred a few times. The chain links TRBV10-3 to TRBJ1-4; 9 bases fit TRBD1. This CDR3 comprises 16 residues. Per germline, CDR1 ENHRY and CDR2 SYGVKD. J was trimmed by 5 bases and V by 0 bases; bases with no gene match: 4. The CDR3, as DNA: TGTGCCATCAGTGAGTCCGGGACAGGGAGAAATGAAAAACTGTTTTTT. It translates to CAISESGTGRNEKLFF.

The chain links TRBV7-9 to TRBJ2-5; the D is unclear. The V gene's germline CDR1 is SEHNR and CDR2 FQNEAQ (reference sequence). The CDR3 has 14 residues. V shed 5 bases and J shed 5 bases, with 15 bases lying between them. CDR3 bases: TGTGCCAGCAGCCATGCGGTGGCATGGGAGACCCAGTACTTC. It codes for CASSHAVAWETQYF.

Note on this clone: Other nucleotide sequences from this sample produce the same CDR3. V gene TRBV28 combines with J gene TRBJ2-3; TRBD1 matches at 9 bases. The CDR3 sequence is 15 residues long. V gave up 3 bases and J gave up 2 bases; unmatched junction bases: 3. Germline CDR1 is MDHEN and CDR2 is SYDVKM. CDR3 bases: TGTGCCAGCAGTTTGGGACAGGGCCACACAGATACGCAGTATTTT. Protein sequence: CASSLGQGHTDTQYF.

This clone was counted a few times. This chain uses TRBV27 with TRBJ2-1, with 12 bases fitting TRBD2. CDR1 is MNHEY, CDR2 SMNVEV, per germline (reference sequence). V lost 0 bases to trimming and J lost 9 bases; unmatched junction nucleotides: 12. The CDR3 extends over 18 amino acids. The CDR3 here is CASSLSPPLAGGSIEQFF. CDR3 sequence (DNA): TGTGCCAGCAGTTTATCTCCCCCACTAGCGGGAGGAAGCATTGAGCAGTTCTTC.

This clone appeared a few times. The chain joins TRBV6-5 to TRBJ2-1; D might be TRBD1 or TRBD2, each matching 5 bases. Looked up from germline, CDR1 is MNHEY and CDR2 is SVGAGI. The CDR3 runs to 11 residues. Between the trimmed V and J ends, which lost 2 bases and 11 bases, there was a span of 7 bases. As DNA, the CDR3 is TGTGCCAGCAGTTACGGGGGAAAGCAGTTCTTC. Translated, it gives CASSYGGKQFF.

The table lists this clone with a few counts. This CDR3 is CAISPRSSYEQYF. The CDR3 DNA is TGTGCCATCAGTCCGCGAAGCTCCTACGAGCAGTACTTC. The V call is TRBV10-3, the J call TRBJ2-7; D gene uncertain. Trimming took off 5 bases at V and 0 bases at J, with 8 bases between the two ends. Germline CDR1 ENHRY, CDR2 SYGVKD. The CDR3 is made up of 13 amino acids.

The CDR3 DNA is TGTGCCAGCTCACCCGGGAAAACCCAGTACTTC. Translated: CASSPGKTQYF. This chain links TRBV18 with TRBJ2-7, with a weak D call TRBD2 (5 bases). In germline, CDR1 is KGHSH, CDR2 LQKENI. The V end was cut by 3 bases, the J end by 10 bases, with 10 bases between. The CDR3 is 11 residues long.

The V and J genes are TRBV28 and TRBJ2-1; no definite D call. Germline CDR1 and CDR2: MDHEN and SYDVKM. Trimming cost V 3 bases and J 6 bases, with 6 bases left between them. CDR3 length: 12 amino acids. Here the CDR3 reads CASSLSVNEQFF. CDR3 bases: TGTGCCAGCAGTTTGTCCGTCAATGAGCAGTTCTTC.

CDR3: CASSLLNRDVNTEAFF. The CDR3 DNA reads TGTGCCAGCAGCCTACTAAACCGGGACGTTAACACTGAAGCTTTCTTT. The chain joins TRBV7-8 to TRBJ1-1; D is possibly TRBD1 (5 bases). CDR1 SGHVS and CDR2 FQNEAQ come from the germline V gene. Trimming shortened V by 5 bases and J by 2 bases, and 18 bases separated the two germline ends. The CDR3 extends over 16 amino acids.